This T cell receptor (beta chain) was recorded in a study of blood T cells in healthy people across ages. A second PCR of 7 to 11 cycles used a sample-barcoded 5' primer and a J-beta primer mix. TCRdb used MiXCR to reprocess the 5' RACE reads, holding one entry per CDR3 protein. Altogether 650,000 to 1,000,000 distinct CDR3 sequences are present, around 36% being singletons, with the ten largest covering approximately 13%. V lost 0 bases and J 6 bases, leaving 11 bases between the germline ends. This CDR3 region has 14 residues. The V gene's germline CDR1 is LGHNA and CDR2 YNFKEQ. The source material was blood. This sequence was found in a man aged 18 to 35 in good health. The chain is built from TRBV4-2 and TRBJ1-1; no firm D call. DNA of the CDR3: TGTGCCAGCAGCCAAGATCTGTCGAGCCCTGAAGCTTTCTTT. This codes for CASSQDLSSPEAFF.